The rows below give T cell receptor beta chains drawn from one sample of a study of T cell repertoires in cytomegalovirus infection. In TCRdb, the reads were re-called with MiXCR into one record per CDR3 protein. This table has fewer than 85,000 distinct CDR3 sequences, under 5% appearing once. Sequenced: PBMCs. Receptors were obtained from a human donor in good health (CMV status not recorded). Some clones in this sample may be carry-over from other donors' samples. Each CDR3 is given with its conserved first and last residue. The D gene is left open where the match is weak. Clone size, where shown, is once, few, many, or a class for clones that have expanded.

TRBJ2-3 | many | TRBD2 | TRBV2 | TGTGCCAGCAGAAGGACTAGCGGAGTGCTCTCTGATACGCAGTATTTT | CASRRTSGVLSDTQYF
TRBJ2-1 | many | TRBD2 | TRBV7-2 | TGTGCCAGCAGCCCCGCCCCAGCGGGGGGTTTGTTCTTC | CASSPAPAGGLFF
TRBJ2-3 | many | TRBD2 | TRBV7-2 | TGTGCCAGCAGTCTCCTCGGTGGGCGGGGGGGAGCGGGGGATACGCAGTATTTT | CASSLLGGRGGAGDTQYF
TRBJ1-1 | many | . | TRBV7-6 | TGTGCCAGCAGCCCTCCCAGGGGAGGGGGCACTGAAGCTTTCTTT | CASSPPRGGGTEAFF
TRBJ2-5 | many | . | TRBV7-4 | TGTGCCAGCAGCTCCCGGACACTAGGTCAAGAGACCCAGTACTTC | CASSSRTLGQETQYF
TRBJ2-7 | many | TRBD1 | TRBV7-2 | TGTGCCAGCAGCGCATCCGGGACAGAGACCTACGAGCAGTACTTC | CASSASGTETYEQYF
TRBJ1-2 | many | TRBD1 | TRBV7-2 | TGTGCCAGCAGCTTAGGAACAGGGGCCAGAGGTGGCTACACCTTC | CASSLGTGARGGYTF
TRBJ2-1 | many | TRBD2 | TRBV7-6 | TGTGCCAGCAGCGCCCTTACCCGGACTAGCGGATTCTACAATGAGCAGTTCTTC | CASSALTRTSGFYNEQFF
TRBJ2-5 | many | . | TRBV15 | TGTGCCACCGAACCTTGGAGACTGGCCCGGGAGACCCAGTACTTC | CATEPWRLARETQYF
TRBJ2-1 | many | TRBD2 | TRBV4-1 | TGCGCCAGCAGCCTAGCGACTAGCGTGGATCAGTTCTTC | CASSLATSVDQFF
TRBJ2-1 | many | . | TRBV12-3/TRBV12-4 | TGTGCCAGCAGTTCTAGCGTAAACTACAATGAGCAGTTCTTC | CASSSSVNYNEQFF
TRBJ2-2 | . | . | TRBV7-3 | TGTGCCAGCAGCCCGAGGGGAGCGGATAACACCGGGGAGCTGTTTTTT | CASSPRGADNTGELFF
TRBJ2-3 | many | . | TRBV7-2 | TGTGCCAGCAGCTCCTTAGATACGCAGTATTTT | CASSSLDTQYF
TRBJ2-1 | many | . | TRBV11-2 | TGTGCCAGCAGCTTAGTAGCCAAATTAGATGAGCAGTTCTTC | CASSLVAKLDEQFF
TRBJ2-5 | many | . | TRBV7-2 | TGTGCCAGCAGCTTAGCCTTCCAAGAGACCCAGTACTTC | CASSLAFQETQYF
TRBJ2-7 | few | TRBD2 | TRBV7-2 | TGTGCCAGCAGCTTAGGGCGGGGGGGCGGGAGCGAGCAGTACTTC | CASSLGRGGGSEQYF
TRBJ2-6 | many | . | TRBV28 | TGTGCCAGCAGTTTAGGGTTCGGCGGAACCTCTGGGGCCAACGTCCTGACTTTC | CASSLGFGGTSGANVLTF
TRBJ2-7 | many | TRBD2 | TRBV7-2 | TGTGCCAGCAGCCCGACTAGCGGGGGGGTCACCTACGAGCAGTACTTC | CASSPTSGGVTYEQYF
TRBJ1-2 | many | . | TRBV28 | TGTGCCAGCAGTTTACAGACTGCCGGCTACACCTTC | CASSLQTAGYTF
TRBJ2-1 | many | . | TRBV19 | TGTGCCAGTAGTATTAGTTCCTACAATGAGCAGTTCTTC | CASSISSYNEQFF
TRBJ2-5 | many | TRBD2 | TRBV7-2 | TGTGCCAGCAGCGCTACTAGCGTCGGAGAGACCCAGTACTTC | CASSATSVGETQYF
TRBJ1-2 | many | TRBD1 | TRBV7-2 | TGTGCCAGCAGCTTAGGGCCCGACAGGGTGCATGGCTACACCTTC | CASSLGPDRVHGYTF
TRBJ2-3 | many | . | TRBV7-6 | TGTGCCAGCAGCTTAATGGGTTCGTTGACTAATCGGCCAGATACGCAGTATTTT | CASSLMGSLTNRPDTQYF
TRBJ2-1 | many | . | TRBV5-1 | TGCGCCAGCAGCTCCTTTCACTACAATGAGCAGTTCTTC | CASSSFHYNEQFF
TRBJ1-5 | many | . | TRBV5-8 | TGTGCCAGCAGACCCACGGACAGAGACTATCAGCCCCAGCATTTT | CASRPTDRDYQPQHF
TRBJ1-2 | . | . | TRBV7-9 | TGTGCCAGCAGCTTAGGAGCCGGCGGCAGGGGAGATTACACCTTC | CASSLGAGGRGDYTF
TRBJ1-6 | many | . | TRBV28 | TGTGCCACCTACCGACCGGGAGGTTCACCCCTCCACTTT | CATYRPGGSPLHF
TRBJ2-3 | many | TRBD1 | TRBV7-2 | TGTGCCAGCAGCTTTAGCCGGGGACAGGGAATCCGCACAGATACGCAGTATTTT | CASSFSRGQGIRTDTQYF
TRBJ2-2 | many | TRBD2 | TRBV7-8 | TGTGCCAGCAGCTTAATGCCCACTAGCGGGGGGGCCGGGGAGCTGTTTTTT | CASSLMPTSGGAGELFF
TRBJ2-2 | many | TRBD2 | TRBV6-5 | TGTGCCAGCAGTTACTCGTGGACTAGCGCCTTCACCGGGGAGCTGTTTTTT | CASSYSWTSAFTGELFF
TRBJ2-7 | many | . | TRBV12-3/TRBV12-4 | TGTGCCAGCAGTCCCACCGGCTGGGGGGAGCAGTACTTC | CASSPTGWGEQYF